Each of the 25 T cell receptor beta chains below was sequenced from the same sample in a study of blood T cell repertoires in COVID-19. Using immunoSEQ multiplex PCR, the repertoire was profiled, and TCRdb retains in-frame clones only, with some absent. The table lists roughly 200,000 clones, around 80% of them singletons. Material for sequencing was peripheral blood. Source of these receptors: a man aged 40-49 years with active or convalescent COVID-19.

The CDR3 reads CASSSQEVAESPLHF. DNA of the CDR3: TGTGCCAGCAGCTCCCAAGAGGTAGCGGAGTCACCCCTCCACTTT. The gene calls are TRBV7-9 and TRBJ1-6; no firm D call. Germline-derived CDR1 and CDR2 are SEHNR and FQNEAQ (reference sequence). The CDR3 extends over 15 amino acids. V was trimmed by 4 bases and J by 10 bases, leaving 17 bases between them.

V and J are TRBV10-3 and TRBJ1-2; TRBD1 is a possible D gene (5 bases). The CDR3 contains 14 residues. V gave up 4 bases and J gave up 3 bases, with 12 bases separating them. The germline V gene encodes CDR1 ENHRY and CDR2 SYGVKD. The CDR3 DNA reads TGTGCCATCAGTGGACAGCGAGATTACTATGGCTACACCTTC. Its translation: CAISGQRDYYGYTF.

V is TRBV6-5 and J is TRBJ1-1, with 7 bases that match TRBD1. Looked up from germline, CDR1 is MNHEY and CDR2 is SVGAGI. V gave up 8 bases and J gave up 7 bases; unmatched junction bases: 10. CDR3 size: 13 residues. CDR3 DNA: TGTGCCAGCGATCGGACCAGGGGGGTTGAAGCTTTCTTT. It codes for CASDRTRGVEAFF.

The table lists this clone with a few counts. The V and J genes are TRBV7-2 and TRBJ1-2, with a tentative D call TRBD1 (5 bases). This CDR3 has 12 residues. V was clipped by 6 bases and J by 5 bases, with 10 bases between them. Germline assignment: CDR1 SGHTA and CDR2 FQGNSA. This chain's CDR3 is CASSLRQYGYTF. In nucleotides, the CDR3 is TGTGCCAGCAGTCTGAGACAGTATGGCTACACCTTC.

DNA of the CDR3: TGTGCCAGCAGCTTGTTCCTGGGGACTACCCTGAATACGCAGTATTTT. It yields the protein CASSLFLGTTLNTQYF. V usage is TRBV7-2 and J usage is TRBJ2-3, with TRBD2 matching 7 bases. The CDR3 is 16 amino acids. Trimming took 3 bases from V and 7 from J; bases not matched to a gene: 13. Germline V gene lookup returns CDR1 SGHTA and CDR2 FQGNSA.

This chain joins TRBV24-1 and TRBJ2-2; 11 nucleotides agree with TRBD1. V was clipped by 7 bases and J by 3 bases; unmatched bases: 3. CDR1 is KGHDR, CDR2 SFDVKD, per germline. CDR3 length: 15 amino acids. CDR3 sequence reads: CATRGTGGHTGELFF. As DNA, the CDR3 is TGTGCCACCAGGGGGACAGGGGGACACACCGGGGAGCTGTTTTTT.

In its sample, this clone was seen a few times. The chain employs TRBV6-5 and TRBJ1-4; TRBD1 agrees at 9 bases. The V gene end was trimmed by 4 bases and the J gene end by 5 bases; junction bases not matched to a gene: 5. From germline, CDR1 is MNHEY and CDR2 SVGAGI. The CDR3 runs 15 residues. CDR3 coding DNA: TGTGCCAGCAGTTTCACTACAGGGGGCAATGAAAAACTGTTTTTT. The encoded protein is CASSFTTGGNEKLFF.

The V call is TRBV18, the J call TRBJ2-3; 7 bases are shared with TRBD2. The CDR3 contains 14 residues. The V gene end was trimmed by 1 base and the J gene end by 4 bases; junction bases not matched to a gene: 2. Germline lookup yields CDR1 KGHSH and CDR2 LQKENI. The DNA for the CDR3 is TGTGCCAGCTCACCACAGCGGGGCGCAGATACGCAGTATTTT. Translation: CASSPQRGADTQYF.

This clone showed up just once. The chain carries TRBV3-1 (or the pseudogene TRBV3-2) and TRBJ1-6; D not certain. The CDR3 is 15 amino acids. The V end lost 1 base, the J end lost 7 bases, and 11 bases lay between the germline ends. The germline gives CDR1 LGHDT, CDR2 YNNKEL (reference sequence). CDR3 nucleotides: TGTGCCAGCAGCCAAGGTTGGGTAGCGAATTCACCCCTCCACTTT. Protein: CASSQGWVANSPLHF.

This chain joins TRBV14 and TRBJ2-6; tentative D call: TRBD1 (5 bases). The CDR3 is 15 residues long. CDR1 is SGHDN, CDR2 FVKESK, per germline. V lost 4 bases, J lost 3 bases, and 10 bases lay in between. The CDR3: CASSPTGYGANVLTF. The CDR3 nucleotides read TGTGCCAGCAGCCCAACAGGTTATGGGGCCAACGTCCTGACTTTC.

The rearrangement joins TRBV11-2 to TRBJ1-2, with 8 bases identical to TRBD1. Looked up from germline, CDR1 is SGHAT and CDR2 is FQNNGV. CDR3 size: 15 residues. Unmatched junction bases numbered 4, after V lost 0 bases and J lost 4 bases. CDR3 coding DNA: TGTGCCAGCAGCTTAGAGTCAGGGGGCGGCTATGGCTACACCTTC. Translation: CASSLESGGGYGYTF.

V usage is TRBV12-3 or TRBV12-4 and J usage is TRBJ1-2; no firm D call. The V end was cut by 4 bases, the J end by 4 bases, with 10 bases between. This CDR3 comprises 13 residues. The DNA of the CDR3 is TGTGCCAGCAGTTCTTGGGCCCTCTATGGCTACACCTTC. Its protein is CASSSWALYGYTF.

About this clone: An end of the junction does not agree with germline; a read error may underlie this. The chain links TRBV6-1 to TRBJ2-2; 7 positions match TRBD1. Germline V gives CDR1 MNHNS, CDR2 SASEGT. The CDR3 has 17 residues. As DNA, the CDR3 is TGTGCCAGCAGAGAAGGACGGGGACAGCTTAACACCGGGGAGCTGTTTTTT. Protein: CASREGRGQLNTGELFF.

The chain links TRBV7-3 to TRBJ2-7, with 8 bases that match TRBD2. Germline CDR1 reads SGHTA; CDR2 reads FQGTGA. The CDR3 contains 16 residues. V gave up 1 base and J gave up 6 bases; unmatched junction bases: 11. The CDR3 is CASSLMGGTSVPEQYF. The CDR3 DNA follows: TGTGCCAGCAGCTTAATGGGAGGGACTAGTGTTCCCGAGCAGTACTTC.

This clone was seen a handful of times. This rearrangement joins TRBV18 to TRBJ2-7; the match to TRBD2 covers 7 bases. Germline V gene sequence: CDR1 KGHSH, CDR2 LQKENI. After removal of 4 bases from V and 4 bases from J, the junction contained 10 bases not matched to a gene. CDR3 length: 15 residues. The CDR3 loop is CASSLWGGSGYEQYF. The CDR3 DNA reads TGTGCCAGCTCACTATGGGGCGGGAGCGGGTACGAGCAGTACTTC.

The rearrangement joins TRBV5-1 to TRBJ2-2; TRBD2 might be the D (6 bases). From germline, CDR1 is SGHRS and CDR2 YFSETQ. The CDR3 spans 16 residues. The V end was cut by 3 bases, the J end by 3 bases, with 15 bases between. CDR3 region: CASSSSSLADTGELFF. For the CDR3, the DNA is TGCGCCAGCAGCTCCTCTAGCTTAGCGGACACCGGGGAGCTGTTTTTT.

The sample holds one count of this clone. The chain's CDR3 is CASSLRFSGAPYNEQFF. The CDR3 bases are TGCGCCAGCAGCTTAAGGTTCAGCGGGGCCCCCTACAATGAGCAGTTCTTC. The chain combines TRBV5-1 with TRBJ2-1, with 7 bases that match TRBD2. Trimming cost V 2 bases and J 2 bases; bases outside gene matches: 10. Per the germline V gene, CDR1 is SGHRS and CDR2 is YFSETQ. This CDR3 comprises 17 residues.

V is TRBV19 and J is TRBJ1-3; 10 bases are a match to TRBD1. V was pared by 7 bases and J by 4 bases, with 7 bases of the junction left unmatched. The length of the CDR3 is 15 residues. CDR1 and CDR2 (germline): LNHDA, SQIVND (reference sequence). CDR3 sequence reads: CASTGTGAGGNTIYF. The CDR3 region has the DNA TGTGCCAGTACCGGGACAGGGGCGGGAGGAAACACCATATATTTT.

The V and J genes are TRBV5-1 and TRBJ1-1; 10 bases line up with TRBD1. The germline V gene has CDR1 SGHRS and CDR2 YFSETQ. The CDR3 is made up of 15 amino acids. Trimming took 4 bases from V and 2 from J; bases not matched to a gene: 5. CDR3 amino acids: CASSGGQGINTEAFF. The DNA of the CDR3 is TGCGCCAGCAGCGGGGGACAGGGGATCAACACTGAAGCTTTCTTT.

The chain links TRBV4-2 to TRBJ1-1; D gene unclear. This CDR3 has 15 residues. CDR1 is LGHNA and CDR2 is YNFKEQ in the germline V gene. V dropped 0 bases and J dropped 5 bases, with 13 bases sitting between them. The CDR3 region has the DNA TGTGCCAGCAGCCAAGATGGGAGAGAAGGGACTGAAGCTTTCTTT. Its translation is CASSQDGREGTEAFF.

V usage is TRBV2 and J usage is TRBJ1-1, with D tentatively TRBD1 (6 bases). The CDR3 spans 18 residues. The germline gives CDR1 SNHLY, CDR2 FYNNEI. V lost 0 bases, J lost 0 bases, and 17 bases lay in between. For the CDR3, the DNA is TGTGCCAGCAGTGAAGCGCTTGGGTGGGGGCTGATGAACACTGAAGCTTTCTTT. Amino acids: CASSEALGWGLMNTEAFF.

The gene calls are TRBV19 and TRBJ1-6; D gene unclear. V shed 6 bases and J shed 9 bases, with 21 bases lying between them. The CDR3 is 16 amino acids. Per the germline V gene, CDR1 is LNHDA and CDR2 is SQIVND (reference sequence). DNA of the CDR3: TGTGCCAGTAGGCCAATGTCTCGAGGGTTGGGTTCACCCCTCCACTTT. It encodes CASRPMSRGLGSPLHF.

The V gene is TRBV19, the J gene TRBJ1-1; D possibly corresponds to TRBD1 (6 bases). CDR3 size: 16 residues. Germline lookup yields CDR1 LNHDA and CDR2 SQIVND (reference sequence). Trimming pared 6 bases from V and 0 bases from J, leaving 17 bases between. The CDR3 here is CASSLGASPMNTEAFF. The CDR3 region has the DNA TGTGCCAGTAGCCTGGGGGCATCTCCCATGAACACTGAAGCTTTCTTT.

The genes are TRBV18 and TRBJ1-3, with D perhaps matching TRBD1 (5 bases). V gave up 6 bases and J gave up 1 base, with 13 bases separating them. The CDR3 contains 15 residues. Germline CDR1 and CDR2: KGHSH and LQKENI. This chain's CDR3 is CASSPTVLSGNTIYF. CDR3 in DNA: TGTGCCAGCTCCCCGACAGTTCTTTCTGGAAACACCATATATTTT.

The rearrangement links TRBV24-1 to TRBJ1-2; TRBD1 is a possible D gene (6 bases). This CDR3 contains 13 residues. CDR1 and CDR2 (germline): KGHDR, SFDVKD. V was pared by 5 bases and J by 7 bases, with 13 bases between. The CDR3 loop is CATSVRGALGYTF. CDR3 nucleotides: TGTGCCACCAGTGTCAGGGGCGCACTTGGCTACACCTTC.